What follows are 11 T cell receptor beta chains derived from one specimen sequenced in a study of blood T cell repertoires in COVID-19. Using immunoSEQ multiplex PCR, the repertoire was profiled, and TCRdb retains in-frame clones only, with some absent. This sample has 50,000 to 75,000 clones, with 85% to 90% found just once. The sequencing input was peripheral blood. The receptors derive from a man aged 55 to 70 with acute or convalescent COVID-19.

The chain has TRBV6-5 and TRBJ1-4; D gene uncertain. Trimming shortened V by 1 base and J by 7 bases, and 10 bases separated the two germline ends. The germline gives CDR1 MNHEY, CDR2 SVGAGI. This CDR3 region has 14 residues. CDR3 DNA sequence: TGTGCCAGCAGTTACTGGAGGGAAAGTGAAAAACTGTTTTTT. Its translation is CASSYWRESEKLFF.

The rearrangement links TRBV11-2 to TRBJ1-3, with D maybe TRBD1 (5 bases). Trimming took off 0 bases at V and 1 base at J, with 7 bases between the two ends. Germline V gene sequence: CDR1 SGHAT, CDR2 FQNNGV. This CDR3 comprises 15 residues. DNA of the CDR3: TGTGCCAGCAGCTTAGATCGACAGTCTGGAAACACCATATATTTT. This gives the protein CASSLDRQSGNTIYF.

The sample holds one count of this clone. The chain uses TRBV7-2 and TRBJ1-1; TRBD1 is a possible D gene (5 bases). Germline V CDR1 and CDR2: SGHTA, FQGNSA. CDR3 length equals 14 residues. Trimming took 2 bases from V and 3 from J, leaving 10 bases between them. The DNA of the CDR3 is TGTGCCAGCAGCTTAAGGGCAGGGTACACTGAAGCTTTCTTT. Translation: CASSLRAGYTEAFF.

Of note for this clone: Its ends do not fully match the called genes, so a read error is possible. The rearrangement uses TRBV4-2 and TRBJ1-4; 9 bases are a match to TRBD1. The CDR3 spans 17 residues. Germline lookup yields CDR1 LGHNA and CDR2 YNFKEQ. For the CDR3, the DNA is TGTGCCAGCAGTCAAGGACAGGGGCAGGGGCTAGATGAAAAACTGTTTTTT. Its translation is CASSQGQGQGLDEKLFF.

The CDR3 DNA follows: TGTGCCAGCAGCCCGGACAGCAACTATGGCTACACCTTC. Translation: CASSPDSNYGYTF. The rearrangement joins TRBV9 to TRBJ1-2, with TRBD1 as a possible D gene (6 bases). From germline, CDR1 is SGDLS and CDR2 YYNGEE. The CDR3 length is 13 residues. V was clipped by 4 bases and J by 2 bases, with 9 bases between them. Looking up the rest from reference TRBV9 and TRBJ1-2 gives the full variable domain: DSGVTQTPKHLITATGQRVTLRCSPRSGDLSVYWYQQSLDQGLQFLIQYYNGEERAKGNILERFSAQQFPDLHSELNLSSLELGDSALYFCASSPDSNYGYTFGSGTRLTVV.

The chain recombines TRBV2 with TRBJ2-3; 7 bases fit TRBD2. Trimming cost V 7 bases and J 0 bases; bases outside gene matches: 7. The CDR3 consists of 15 residues. CDR1 SNHLY and CDR2 FYNNEI come from the germline V gene. The CDR3 DNA sequence: TGTGCCAGCAAGACGAGCGGGGTAAGCACAGATACGCAGTATTTT. Translated, it gives CASKTSGVSTDTQYF.

CDR3 protein: CASSGTIGSEQFF. The CDR3, as DNA: TGTGCCAGCAGCGGGACTATAGGAAGTGAGCAGTTCTTC. The J gene is TRBJ2-1, the V gene TRBV9; D may be TRBD2 (6 bases). The V gene lost 3 bases and the J gene lost 9 bases, with 13 bases spanning the gap. Per the germline V gene, CDR1 is SGDLS and CDR2 is YYNGEE. The CDR3 is made up of 13 amino acids.

In this sample, this clone turned up a few times. This sequence joins TRBV7-9 and TRBJ1-6; D remains ambiguous. This CDR3 comprises 15 residues. The germline CDR1 and CDR2 sequences are SEHNR and FQNEAQ (reference sequence). Between the trimmed V and J ends, which lost 5 bases and 9 bases, there was a span of 17 bases. CDR3 in amino acids: CASSPSSSPTSPLHF. The CDR3 DNA reads TGTGCCAGCAGCCCCTCGAGTTCGCCTACTTCACCCCTCCACTTT. The entire variable domain, with the rest obtained from reference TRBV7-9 and TRBJ1-6, is as follows: DTGVSQNPRHKITKRGQNVTFRCDPISEHNRLYWYRQTLGQGPEFLTYFQNEAQLEKSRLLSDRFSAERPKGSFSTLEIQRTEQGDSAMYLCASSPSSSPTSPLHFGNGTRLTVT.

This clone was observed a single time. The chain couples TRBV9 to TRBJ2-2, with TRBD2 identical over 9 bases. Germline CDR1 and CDR2: SGDLS and YYNGEE. The trim removed 4 bases at V and 3 bases at J, leaving 4 bases unmatched. This CDR3 has 15 residues. CDR3 sequence: CASSLRLADTGELFF. The CDR3, as DNA: TGTGCCAGCAGCTTAAGACTAGCGGACACCGGGGAGCTGTTTTTT.

The rearrangement uses TRBV11-2 and TRBJ2-3, with D hard to call. CDR1 is SGHAT, CDR2 FQNNGV, per germline. Trimming took 2 bases from V and 1 from J, leaving 7 bases between them. The CDR3 is 14 residues long. The CDR3 DNA reads TGTGCCAGCAGCTTAAGGAGAGGCACAGATACGCAGTATTTT. Translated, it gives CASSLRRGTDTQYF.

This CDR3 is CASSPILPGGRNTIYF. CDR3 nucleotides: TGTGCCAGCAGCCCCATCCTCCCGGGGGGCAGAAACACCATATATTTT. The rearrangement joins TRBV5-8 to TRBJ1-3; D is perhaps TRBD1 (6 bases). This CDR3 is 16 amino acids long. The germline V and J ends were trimmed by 4 bases and 5 bases, with 19 bases remaining between them. Germline V CDR1 and CDR2: SGHTS, YDEGEE.